These 2 T cell receptor beta chains were sequenced from one sample in a study of cytomegalovirus exposure and HLA in healthy donors. It was with 60 Vbeta and 13 Jbeta primers that the PCR ran. Data came from immunoSEQ multiplex PCR; TCRdb stores just in-frame clones and leaves some out. The table lists 130,000 or so clones, roughly 80% of them singletons. Sequenced material: PBMCs. These receptors were taken from a woman in her sixties or seventies in good health and CMV-seronegative.

This chain connects TRBV7-8 to TRBJ1-2, with 7 bases lining up with TRBD1. In germline, CDR1 is SGHVS, CDR2 FQNEAQ. The CDR3 extends over 14 amino acids. V gave up 3 bases and J gave up 8 bases; unmatched junction bases: 9. CDR3 amino acids: CASSFDRELGGYTF. Written as DNA, the CDR3 is TGTGCCAGCAGCTTCGACAGGGAGCTCGGCGGCTACACCTTC. The full variable domain, in which reference TRBV7-8 and TRBJ1-2 provide the parts outside the CDR3, is GAGVSQSPRYKVAKRGQDVALRCDPISGHVSLFWYQQALGQGPEFLTYFQNEAQLDKSGLPSDRFFAERPEGSVSTLKIQRTQQEDSAVYLCASSFDRELGGYTFGSGTRLTVV.

The V and J genes are TRBV2 and TRBJ1-2, with TRBD1 matching 7 bases. The V segment lost 5 bases and the J segment 3 bases; nucleotides outside the gene matches: 3. CDR1 and CDR2 from the germline V gene are SNHLY and FYNNEI. This CDR3 spans 13 amino acids. The CDR3: CASSLDRDYGYTF. DNA for the CDR3: TGTGCCAGCAGTCTTGACAGGGACTATGGCTACACCTTC.